The rows below give T cell receptor beta chains drawn from one sample of a study of CD8 T cells in Susac syndrome. TCRdb reprocessed the immunoSEQ multiplex PCR reads with MiXCR, giving one entry per CDR3 protein. The sample lists 250,000 to 350,000 distinct CDR3 sequences, about 91% occurring once. The sequenced material came from CD4+ T cells from PBMCs. The receptors stem from a human donor with multiple sclerosis. Both conserved end residues are part of each CDR3. Fields, in order: clone size, J gene, CDR3 length, D gene, V gene, CDR3 DNA, CDR3 protein. A D gene is named only where the DNA matches it firmly. Where a row states a size, it is once, few, many or the class of an expanded clone; other rows omit it.

size: NA; J: TRBJ2-2; length: 16; D: NA; V: TRBV7-8; DNA: TGTGCCAGCACCACACGGGGGACTGGGATCACCGGGGAGCTGTTTTTT; CDR3: CASTTRGTGITGELFF
size: NA; J: TRBJ1-6; length: 14; D: NA; V: TRBV20-1; DNA: TGCAGTGCTAGAACAAGCAGGGGTGGATCACCCCTCCACTTT; CDR3: CSARTSRGGSPLHF
size: NA; J: TRBJ2-5; length: 14; D: NA; V: TRBV6-2/TRBV6-3; DNA: TGTGCCAGCAGCTTGGTCGGGACAAAAGAGACCCAGTACTTC; CDR3: CASSLVGTKETQYF
size: NA; J: TRBJ1-4; length: 15; D: NA; V: TRBV5-6; DNA: TGTGCCAGCAGCCGCGGATATACAACTAATGAAAAACTGTTTTTT; CDR3: CASSRGYTTNEKLFF
size: NA; J: TRBJ2-1; length: 14; D: NA; V: TRBV27; DNA: TGTGCCACCTCACCCCGCGGCTCCTACAATGAGCAGTTCTTC; CDR3: CATSPRGSYNEQFF
size: NA; J: TRBJ1-5; length: 18; D: TRBD1; V: TRBV4-1; DNA: TGCGCCAGCAGCCAAGTGGGACAGAAAAGTGTGGGCAATCAGCCCCAGCATTTT; CDR3: CASSQVGQKSVGNQPQHF
size: NA; J: TRBJ1-2; length: 14; D: NA; V: TRBV5-8; DNA: TGTGCCAGCAGACGGTTACAGAATAACTATGGCTACACCTTC; CDR3: CASRRLQNNYGYTF
size: NA; J: TRBJ2-5; length: 14; D: NA; V: TRBV6-5; DNA: TGTGCCAGCAGTTATGAGGCCGCCGGCGAGACCCAGTACTTC; CDR3: CASSYEAAGETQYF
size: NA; J: TRBJ1-5; length: 16; D: NA; V: TRBV2; DNA: TGTGCCAGCAGTGTCTCGACCTGGGGTAGCAATCAGCCCCAGCATTTT; CDR3: CASSVSTWGSNQPQHF
size: NA; J: TRBJ1-1; length: 15; D: NA; V: TRBV4-1; DNA: TGCGCCAGCAGCCAAGCGGGGCACCAGAACACTGAAGCTTTCTTT; CDR3: CASSQAGHQNTEAFF
size: once; J: TRBJ2-1; length: 14; D: NA; V: TRBV7-9; DNA: TGTGCCACCACGGGAGAGCCTTCATACAATGAGCAGTTCTTC; CDR3: CATTGEPSYNEQFF
size: NA; J: TRBJ1-1; length: 18; D: NA; V: TRBV5-1; DNA: TGCGCCAGCAGCTCGGCGACTGTGGCGACAGCTATGAACACTGAAGCTTTCTTT; CDR3: CASSSATVATAMNTEAFF
size: NA; J: TRBJ2-3; length: 14; D: NA; V: TRBV5-1; DNA: TGCGCCAGCAGACCCTCTTTGGGCGCAGATACGCAGTATTTT; CDR3: CASRPSLGADTQYF
size: NA; J: TRBJ2-3; length: 17; D: TRBD2; V: TRBV11-2; DNA: TGTGCCAGCCGGGGACTAGCGGGGGGGCTTCGCACAGATACGCAGTATTTT; CDR3: CASRGLAGGLRTDTQYF
size: NA; J: TRBJ2-7; length: 15; D: TRBD2; V: TRBV5-1; DNA: TGCGCCAGCAGCCCGGGAGCTAGCGGGATTTACGAGCAGTACTTC; CDR3: CASSPGASGIYEQYF
size: NA; J: TRBJ2-7; length: 12; D: NA; V: TRBV7-2; DNA: TGTGCCAGCAGCTCGATAGAGGGCGAGCAGTACTTC; CDR3: CASSSIEGEQYF